The 9 T cell receptor beta chains below all came from one sample that was sequenced in a study of blood T cells in healthy people across ages. Sample-barcoded 5' priming and a J-beta primer mix drove a second PCR of about 6 to 12 cycles. TCRdb processed the 5' RACE reads anew with MiXCR; each CDR3 protein has one entry. The repertoire holds roughly 800,000 distinct CDR3 sequences, nearly 60% seen once, with roughly 22% in the top ten. The sample comprised blood. These receptors came from a man aged 25-45 years in good health.

This clonotype was picked up a small number of times. This chain's CDR3 is CASSLGQGVVETQYF. In nucleotides, the CDR3 is TGTGCCAGCAGCTTAGGGCAGGGAGTAGTGGAGACCCAGTACTTC. V is TRBV7-2 and J is TRBJ2-5, with D perhaps matching TRBD1 or TRBD2 (5 bases each). The CDR3 loop spans 15 amino acids. V lost 1 base to trimming and J lost 5 bases, with 14 bases between them. Germline CDR1 and CDR2: SGHTA and FQGNSA. Together with reference TRBV7-2 and TRBJ2-5, the CDR3 gives the full variable domain: GAGVSQSPSNKVTEKGKDVELRCDPISGHTALYWYRQSLGQGLEFLIYFQGNSAPDKSGLPSDRFSAERTGGSVSTLTIQRTQQEDSAVYLCASSLGQGVVETQYFGPGTRLLVL.

The J gene is TRBJ2-7, the V gene TRBV12-3 or TRBV12-4; a possible D gene is TRBD1 (5 bases). V gave up 2 bases and J gave up 6 bases, with 14 bases separating them. The CDR3 is made up of 14 amino acids. CDR3 in DNA: TGTGCCAGCAGTTTATCACAGGTCAGCAGCGAGCAGTACTTC. Translation gives CASSLSQVSSEQYF.

This chain links TRBV10-3 with TRBJ2-3, with D possibly matching TRBD2 (8 bases). The germline V gene has CDR1 ENHRY and CDR2 SYGVKD. Trimming left V 6 bases short and J 3 bases short, with 22 bases between. The CDR3 contains 17 residues. The CDR3 sequence: CAIRSPGRGRETDTQYF. The CDR3 bases are TGTGCCATCAGGAGCCCCGGGAGGGGGCGTGAGACAGATACGCAGTATTTT.

CDR3 residues: CASSLVTESEQYF. CDR3 coding DNA: TGTGCCAGCAGCTTAGTGACGGAGTCCGAGCAGTACTTC. The chain links TRBV7-8 to TRBJ2-7; D not resolved. V shed 1 base and J shed 6 bases, with 10 bases lying between them. Germline V gene lookup returns CDR1 SGHVS and CDR2 FQNEAQ. The CDR3 covers 13 residues.

V and J are TRBV15 and TRBJ2-3, with 10 bases matching TRBD2. Germline V gene sequence: CDR1 LNHNV, CDR2 YYDKDF (reference sequence). Trimming cost V 1 base and J 2 bases; bases outside gene matches: 6. The CDR3 covers 17 residues. In nucleotides, the CDR3 is TGTGCCACCAGCAGAGGACAGCGGGAGGGGGACACAGATACGCAGTATTTT. As protein: CATSRGQREGDTDTQYF. Combining the CDR3 with reference TRBV15 and TRBJ2-3 gives the whole variable domain DAMVIQNPRYQVTQFGKPVTLSCSQTLNHNVMYWYQQKSSQAPKLLFHYYDKDFNNEADTPDNFQSRRPNTSFCFLDIRSPGLGDTAMYLCATSRGQREGDTDTQYFGPGTRLTVL.

V usage is TRBV6-1 and J usage is TRBJ1-1; 11 bases agree with TRBD1. V dropped 6 bases and J dropped 5; count of bases not matched to a gene: 2. The germline V gene has CDR1 MNHNS and CDR2 SASEGT. CDR3 length: 13 amino acids. The CDR3 DNA is TGTGCCAGCAGGGACAGGGGGCATACTGAAGCTTTCTTT. Protein: CASRDRGHTEAFF.

This clonotype has just a few counts. V is TRBV29-1 and J is TRBJ2-5, with D perhaps matching TRBD1 (6 bases). Germline V lookup: CDR1 SQVTM, CDR2 ANQGSEA. The ends were cut back, 7 bases at V and 5 bases at J, with 14 bases in the middle. This CDR3 is 12 amino acids long. The CDR3 region has the DNA TGCAGCGGTAACAGGGAAGGGGAGACCCAGTACTTC. It translates to CSGNREGETQYF.

This clonotype was detected only a few times. The chain recombines TRBV7-8 with TRBJ2-7; the match to TRBD2 covers 8 bases. The junction had 14 bases not matched to a gene; V was cut back by 4 bases and J by 3 bases. The CDR3 spans 17 residues. CDR1 and CDR2 from the germline V gene are SGHVS and FQNEAQ. CDR3 amino acids: CASSSGTEGLVHYEQYF. CDR3 DNA sequence: TGTGCCAGCAGCTCGGGCACGGAGGGACTAGTACACTACGAGCAGTACTTC.

Of note for this clonotype: This clone may be a read error of a much larger clone one base away. The rearrangement uses TRBV7-9 and TRBJ2-1; either TRBD1 or TRBD2 may fit D (5 bases each). The CDR3 consists of 11 residues. The V and J ends lost 4 bases and 13 bases respectively, with 11 bases between them. Looked up from germline, CDR1 is SEHNR and CDR2 is FQNEAQ (reference sequence). The CDR3 sequence is CASSSLGTQFF. Here the CDR3 DNA reads TGTGCCAGCAGCTCCCTAGGGACCCAGTTCTTC.